Listed here are 28 T cell receptor beta chains from one sample, sequenced in a study of blood T cell repertoires in COVID-19 (dated by TCRdb to about 2020). The receptor library was made with the immunoSEQ multiplex PCR assay. TCRdb mirrors the immuneACCESS table, restricted to in-frame sequences. Some clones are absent from its copies; in checked studies, under half trace to an unresolved V gene, and the reason for the others is unknown. Within this sample are about 370,000 clones, with approximately 92% of them counted one time only. The ten largest clones represent roughly 1% of the sample. Sequencing was performed on PBMCs or T cells enriched from blood (not recorded which). Source of these receptors: a man in his late teens or twenties who had recovered from COVID-19.

The V and J genes are TRBV6-5 and TRBJ2-7; a possible D gene is TRBD2 (6 bases). Trimming pared 6 bases from V and 3 bases from J, leaving 18 bases between. This CDR3 comprises 15 residues. Germline assignment: CDR1 MNHEY and CDR2 SVGAGI. This chain's CDR3 is CASSELALPLYEQYF. In nucleotides, the CDR3 is TGTGCCAGCAGCGAGCTAGCGTTGCCTCTCTACGAGCAGTACTTC.

This clone has just a few counts. J is TRBJ2-3 and V is TRBV9, with TRBD1 matching 8 bases. The CDR3 extends over 17 amino acids. CDR1 is SGDLS, CDR2 YYNGEE, per germline. The V segment lost 2 bases and the J segment 3 bases; nucleotides outside the gene matches: 11. The CDR3 reads CASSVGTGGVATDTQYF. The DNA for the CDR3 is TGTGCCAGCAGCGTTGGAACAGGGGGTGTAGCAACAGATACGCAGTATTTT.

The chain carries TRBV11-1 and TRBJ1-2; TRBD1 might be the D (6 bases). The CDR3 consists of 15 residues. Trimming removed 5 bases at V and 5 bases at J, with 18 bases between. Germline V CDR1 and CDR2: SGHAT, FQDESV (reference sequence). The CDR3 spells CASSAEYTGFYGYTF. The CDR3 DNA sequence: TGTGCCAGCAGCGCCGAATACACAGGGTTTTATGGCTACACCTTC.

The rearrangement links TRBV5-1 to TRBJ1-1; TRBD1 aligns across 10 bases. CDR3 length equals 15 residues. V lost 0 bases to trimming and J lost 7 bases; unmatched junction nucleotides: 6. CDR1 is SGHRS and CDR2 is YFSETQ in the germline V gene. The CDR3 loop reads CASSLDTGQGIEAFF. The DNA for the CDR3 is TGCGCCAGCAGCTTGGATACGGGACAGGGGATTGAAGCTTTCTTT.

The CDR3 region has the DNA TGCGCCAGCAGCCAAGGCGGAACTAGCGGGAAAGAGACCCAGTACTTC. Protein: CASSQGGTSGKETQYF. V usage is TRBV4-1 and J usage is TRBJ2-5; 10 bases agree with TRBD2. Germline assignment: CDR1 MGHRA and CDR2 YSYEKL. After removal of 1 base from V and 3 bases from J, the junction contained 5 bases not matched to a gene. CDR3 length: 16 residues.

This clone occurred a few times. This sample includes further DNA sequences coding for the same CDR3. The chain links TRBV10-3 to TRBJ2-7; weak D call: TRBD1 (5 bases). The CDR3 totals 11 residues. The ends were cut back, 9 bases at V and 2 bases at J, with 8 bases in the middle. The germline V gene encodes CDR1 ENHRY and CDR2 SYGVKD. Here the CDR3 reads CAIRQTYEQYF. For the CDR3, the DNA is TGTGCCATACGACAGACCTACGAGCAGTACTTC.

The rearrangement uses TRBV28 and TRBJ2-5, with 7 nucleotides matching TRBD1. The J segment lost 0 bases and the V segment lost 9 bases, leaving 4 bases of the junction unmatched. CDR1 and CDR2 (germline): MDHEN, SYDVKM. The CDR3 covers 13 residues. CDR3 residues: CASIQGNQETQYF. Written as DNA, the CDR3 is TGTGCCAGTATACAGGGGAACCAAGAGACCCAGTACTTC.

This clone was picked up one time. V gene TRBV7-8 combines with J gene TRBJ1-1, with 8 bases lining up with TRBD1. V lost 5 bases and J lost 10; bases outside the gene matches: 3. The CDR3 has 11 residues. Germline V gene lookup returns CDR1 SGHVS and CDR2 FQNEAQ. The CDR3, as DNA: TGTGCCAGCAGCCAGACAGGGGCAGCTTTCTTT. This codes for CASSQTGAAFF.

The chain recombines TRBV5-4 with TRBJ2-1; D is perhaps TRBD2 (6 bases). In germline, CDR1 is SGHNT, CDR2 YYREEE (reference sequence). This CDR3 has 17 amino acids. V gave up 3 bases and J gave up 6 bases, with 22 bases separating them. CDR3 residues: CASSSPPPSGGVNEQFF. CDR3 coding DNA: TGTGCCAGCAGCTCCCCTCCCCCCTCAGGCGGGGTCAATGAGCAGTTCTTC. The full variable domain, with the rest looked up from reference TRBV5-4 and TRBJ2-1, is ETGVTQSPTHLIKTRGQQVTLRCSSQSGHNTVSWYQQALGQGPQFIFQYYREEENGRGNFPPRFSGLQFPNYSSELNVNALELDDSALYLCASSSPPPSGGVNEQFFGPGTRLTVL.

The chain carries TRBV19 and TRBJ1-1; D is uncertain. The germline CDR1 and CDR2 sequences are LNHDA and SQIVND (reference sequence). V was clipped by 3 bases and J by 1 base, with 6 bases between them. There are 13 residues in the CDR3. CDR3 in amino acids: CASSIGRNTEAFF. The DNA of the CDR3 is TGTGCCAGTAGTATTGGCAGGAACACTGAAGCTTTCTTT.

The V and J genes are TRBV4-1 and TRBJ1-5; a weak D match, TRBD1 (5 bases). Per germline, CDR1 MGHRA and CDR2 YSYEKL. V gave up 3 bases and J gave up 3 bases, with 18 bases separating them. The CDR3 is 17 amino acids. CDR3 in DNA: TGCGCCAGCAGCCACTCGGCGGGGACGGGGCTCAATCAGCCCCAGCATTTT. Encoded protein: CASSHSAGTGLNQPQHF.

The gene calls are TRBV11-2 and TRBJ2-7; no reliable D call. Germline V lookup: CDR1 SGHAT, CDR2 FQNNGV. V was trimmed by 1 base and J by 2 bases, leaving 12 bases between them. The CDR3 length is 15 residues. The CDR3 bases are TGTGCCAGCAGCTTAGTTTTCGACTTTCCCTACGAGCAGTACTTC. Protein sequence: CASSLVFDFPYEQYF.

The V and J genes are TRBV18 and TRBJ2-7, with 7 bases fitting TRBD1. The CDR3 is 13 residues long. V trimming: 6 bases; J trimming: 2 bases; junction bases outside the gene matches: 4. Germline CDR1 reads KGHSH; CDR2 reads LQKENI. The CDR3 spells CASSPDRAYEQYF. For the CDR3, the DNA is TGTGCCAGCTCCCCCGACAGGGCCTACGAGCAGTACTTC.

The chain carries TRBV5-1 and TRBJ2-1; 10 positions agree with TRBD2. Germline CDR1 reads SGHRS; CDR2 reads YFSETQ. There are 15 residues in the CDR3. V shed 4 bases, J shed 1 base, and the junction held 2 bases outside the gene matches. The chain's CDR3 is CASSLAGESYNEQFF. CDR3 DNA sequence: TGCGCCAGCAGCCTAGCGGGAGAGTCCTACAATGAGCAGTTCTTC.

The chain employs TRBV3-1 (or the pseudogene TRBV3-2) and TRBJ1-5; the D is unclear. V gave up 3 bases and J gave up 6 bases, with 9 bases separating them. The CDR3 spans 13 residues. Germline CDR1 reads LGHDT; CDR2 reads YNNKEL (reference sequence). The DNA of the CDR3 is TGTGCCAGCAGCCAGAGTATAAGTCAGCCCCAGCATTTT. It translates to CASSQSISQPQHF.

The V gene is TRBV2, the J gene TRBJ1-2; 8 bases are a match to TRBD1. V lost 8 bases to trimming and J lost 2 bases; unmatched junction nucleotides: 1. This CDR3 contains 12 residues. The germline V gene encodes CDR1 SNHLY and CDR2 FYNNEI. CDR3 residues: CASWTGNYGYTF. Written as DNA, the CDR3 is TGTGCCAGCTGGACAGGGAACTATGGCTACACCTTC.

The chain carries TRBV19 and TRBJ1-3; D is ambiguous. Trimming took 7 bases from V and 0 from J, leaving 10 bases between them. This CDR3 has 14 residues. Germline CDR1 LNHDA, CDR2 SQIVND (reference sequence). The CDR3 is CASTNSYSGNTIYF. In DNA form, the CDR3 reads TGTGCCAGTACAAACAGTTACTCTGGAAACACCATATATTTT.

This chain uses TRBV28 with TRBJ2-7, with D perhaps TRBD1 (6 bases). Germline CDR1 MDHEN, CDR2 SYDVKM. The CDR3 has 17 residues. V was trimmed by 4 bases and J by 1 base, leaving 20 bases between them. The CDR3: CASSSPPPGVLSYEQYF. The CDR3 DNA sequence: TGTGCCAGCAGTTCCCCCCCGCCAGGGGTCCTATCCTACGAGCAGTACTTC.

V usage is TRBV27 and J usage is TRBJ1-4, with TRBD1 matching over 7 bases. Germline trimming cut 7 bases from V and 7 bases from J; bases unmatched to any gene: 15. CDR3 length equals 16 residues. Germline-derived CDR1 and CDR2 are MNHEY and SMNVEV (reference sequence). In DNA form, the CDR3 reads TGTGCCAGCACGAGCTACTCAGGGGGGAGAGGTGAAAAACTGTTTTTT. Protein sequence: CASTSYSGGRGEKLFF.

The chain is built from TRBV2 and TRBJ1-6; D call uncertain. Germline CDR1 SNHLY, CDR2 FYNNEI. This CDR3 is 14 amino acids long. Trimming removed 7 bases from V and 0 bases from J, with 7 bases in between. As DNA, the CDR3 is TGTGCCAGCATGCGGAGCTCCTATAATTCACCCCTCCACTTT. Translating it yields CASMRSSYNSPLHF.

V gene TRBV19 combines with J gene TRBJ1-2, with D perhaps TRBD1 (5 bases). Looked up from germline, CDR1 is LNHDA and CDR2 is SQIVND (reference sequence). The CDR3 totals 14 residues. V was pared by 5 bases and J by 4 bases, with 14 bases between. CDR3 sequence reads: CASSLPGDSYGYTF. CDR3 DNA sequence: TGTGCCAGTAGTCTCCCGGGGGATTCCTATGGCTACACCTTC.

The V call is TRBV4-1, the J call TRBJ1-1; no clear D. The CDR3 has 18 amino acids. The V gene's germline CDR1 is MGHRA and CDR2 YSYEKL. The V end lost 0 bases, the J end lost 0 bases, and 17 bases lay between the germline ends. Written as DNA, the CDR3 is TGCGCCAGCAGCCAAGATCCCCTCGGACGGGATCTGAACACTGAAGCTTTCTTT. It yields the protein CASSQDPLGRDLNTEAFF.

The chain joins TRBV20-1 to TRBJ1-1; D unresolved. The CDR3 is made up of 11 amino acids. From germline, CDR1 is DFQATT and CDR2 SNEGSKA (reference sequence). Trimming cost V 3 bases and J 3 bases, with 5 bases left between them. CDR3 protein: CSASGYTEAFF. In DNA form, the CDR3 reads TGCAGTGCTAGCGGGTACACTGAAGCTTTCTTT.

The chain combines TRBV2 with TRBJ2-2; 7 bases line up with TRBD2. The V gene's germline CDR1 is SNHLY and CDR2 FYNNEI. The CDR3 runs to 14 residues. V trimming: 7 bases; J trimming: 4 bases; junction bases outside the gene matches: 6. CDR3 in DNA: TGTGCCAGCACCGGGGGGATAGGCACCGGGGAGCTGTTTTTT. Protein: CASTGGIGTGELFF. The whole variable domain, remainder taken from reference TRBV2 and TRBJ2-2, is EPEVTQTPSHQVTQMGQEVILRCVPISNHLYFYWYRQILGQKVEFLVSFYNNEISEKSEIFDDQFSVERPDGSNFTLKIRSTKLEDSAMYFCASTGGIGTGELFFGEGSRLTVL.

This chain uses TRBV7-2 with TRBJ2-1; 10 bases line up with TRBD2. Germline trimming cut 1 base from V and 2 bases from J; bases unmatched to any gene: 8. The CDR3 is made up of 18 amino acids. The V gene's germline CDR1 is SGHTA and CDR2 FQGNSA. This chain's CDR3 is CASSLGTSGTTAYNEQFF. Here the CDR3 DNA reads TGTGCCAGCAGCTTAGGGACTAGCGGAACAACCGCCTACAATGAGCAGTTCTTC.

V usage is TRBV30 and J usage is TRBJ1-2; D is possibly TRBD1 (5 bases). The V gene lost 1 base and the J gene lost 5 bases, with 14 bases spanning the gap. This CDR3 has 14 residues. The germline gives CDR1 GTSNPN, CDR2 SVGIG (reference sequence). Written as DNA, the CDR3 is TGTGCCTGGAGTGGGGGCAGCCAAGGGTATGGCTACACCTTC. Its protein is CAWSGGSQGYGYTF.

The rearrangement joins TRBV19 to TRBJ1-5; 9 bases are a match to TRBD1. This CDR3 has 14 residues. Germline V gene lookup returns CDR1 LNHDA and CDR2 SQIVND (reference sequence). The J segment lost 5 bases and the V segment lost 6 bases, leaving 5 bases of the junction unmatched. The CDR3 here is CASSLQGAYQPQHF. For the CDR3, the DNA is TGTGCCAGTAGCTTACAGGGGGCCTATCAGCCCCAGCATTTT.

The chain links TRBV18 to TRBJ1-4; the match to TRBD1 covers 9 bases. The CDR3 is made up of 14 amino acids. CDR1 is KGHSH and CDR2 is LQKENI in the germline V gene. V gave up 8 bases and J gave up 7 bases; unmatched junction bases: 8. In nucleotides, the CDR3 is TGTGCCAGCACACAGGGGGCGTCGGGTGAAAAACTGTTTTTT. Residues: CASTQGASGEKLFF.